The 19 T cell receptor beta chains below were found in one sample sequenced in a study of T cells in women clearing cervical HPV infection. Assay: immunoSEQ multiplex PCR; the TCRdb copy retains only in-frame clones and omits some. Its table lists 30,000 to 45,000 clones. Source material: blood buffy coat. These receptors originate from a woman aged 18 to 75 with a cervical HPV16 infection that either progressed to CIN3+ or cleared (not recorded which).

With regard to this clone: The read is 3 residues too short to cover the CDR3 end, so that end is filled in from the germline J gene. This chain uses TRBV5-1 with TRBJ1-6; 9 bases map to TRBD1. The V and J ends lost 3 bases and 9 bases, in that order; junction bases with no gene match: 13. Germline V gene data show CDR1 as SGHRS and CDR2 as YFSETQ. CDR3 length equals 17 residues. The part of the CDR3 DNA that was read is TGCGCCAGCAGCTATACCTGGACAGGGGACGCGGGTTCACCC. Translated, it gives CASSYTWTGDAGSP. The whole CDR3 sequence reads CASSYTWTGDAGSPLHF.

As to this clone: The read terminates 3 residues ahead of where the CDR3 ends, so the germline J gene completes it. This rearrangement joins TRBV2 to TRBJ1-2; the D gene is possibly TRBD1 (6 bases). Germline-derived CDR1 and CDR2 are SNHLY and FYNNEI. Trimming pared 4 bases from V and 4 bases from J, leaving 16 bases between. CDR3 length: 15 residues. The CDR3 reads CASSAQGSTGYGYTF. CDR3 DNA (partial): TGTGCCAGCAGTGCTCAGGGGTCAACGGGCTATGGC.

Regarding this clone: The read ends 3 residues before the CDR3 terminus; that terminus is restored from the germline J gene. The chain joins TRBV20-1 to TRBJ2-1; D might be TRBD2 (6 bases). V was clipped by 4 bases and J by 9 bases, with 13 bases between them. Germline CDR1 DFQATT, CDR2 SNEGSKA (reference sequence). The CDR3 is 12 residues long. The CDR3 DNA, read in part, is TGCAGTGCTACCAGACCTAGCGTTGAG. As protein: CSATRPSVE. The full-length CDR3 reads as CSATRPSVEQFF.

About this clone: The read ends 3 residues before the CDR3 terminus; that terminus is restored from the germline J gene. This rearrangement joins TRBV30 to TRBJ2-2, with D maybe TRBD1 (5 bases). The V and J ends lost 1 base and 3 bases respectively, with 15 bases between them. Germline V gene data show CDR1 as GTSNPN and CDR2 as SVGIG (reference sequence). The CDR3 is 16 amino acids. The DNA read from the CDR3 is TGTGCCTGGAGTGGGGTTGTAGGGGTGGACACCGGGGAG. Its translation is CAWSGVVGVDTGE. Given in full, the CDR3 is CAWSGVVGVDTGELFF.

Comments on this clone: The read ends 3 residues early relative to the CDR3; the germline J gene fills the gap. The chain carries TRBV19 and TRBJ1-1; 11 bases are shared with TRBD1. The CDR3 consists of 14 residues. The germline V gene encodes CDR1 LNHDA and CDR2 SQIVND (reference sequence). Incomplete CDR3 DNA: TGTGCCAGTAGTAGGACAGGGGGCCCCTACGAG. Residues: CASSRTGGPYE. In full, the CDR3 reads CASSRTGGPYEAFF.

In the case of this clone: The sequence runs out 3 residues before the end of the CDR3; the remainder is reconstructed from the germline J gene. The chain recombines TRBV30 with TRBJ2-5; D gene uncertain. Germline values: CDR1 GTSNPN, CDR2 SVGIG (reference sequence). There are 15 residues in the CDR3. V lost 3 bases and J lost 4, with 18 bases in between. The CDR3 is CAWRPRVPQRETQYF. The sequenced part of the CDR3 DNA is TGTGCCTGGAGACCCCGGGTCCCCCAAAGAGAGACC.

The CDR3 sequence is CASSLARADLEQYF. Incomplete CDR3 DNA: TGCGCCAGCAGCTTGGCCAGGGCTGACCTCGAG. The chain couples TRBV5-1 to TRBJ2-7; a weak D match, TRBD1 (5 bases). The CDR3 end lies 3 residues beyond the end of the read and is filled in from the germline J gene. V was shortened by 0 bases and J by 6 bases, with 13 bases between the two germline ends. CDR1 is SGHRS and CDR2 is YFSETQ in the germline V gene. There are 14 residues in the CDR3.

The CDR3 sequence is CASSFIATGNYGYTF. CDR3 bases read: TGCGCCAGCAGCTTCATCGCTACAGGGAACTATGGC. The rearrangement uses TRBV5-1 and TRBJ1-2; perhaps TRBD1 as D (6 bases). The CDR3 is cut off 3 residues early in the read; its end comes from the germline J gene. Germline CDR1 and CDR2: SGHRS and YFSETQ. Trimming removed 2 bases at V and 2 bases at J, with 13 bases between. This CDR3 is 15 amino acids long.

Note on this clone: The read halts 3 residues ahead of the CDR3 end, with the missing end drawn from the germline J gene. This chain links TRBV7-9 with TRBJ2-5; perhaps TRBD2 as D (5 bases). Germline CDR1 is SEHNR and CDR2 is FQNEAQ (reference sequence). The CDR3 is made up of 14 amino acids. V was shortened by 5 bases and J by 5 bases, with 15 bases between the two germline ends. CDR3 DNA (partial): TGTGCCAGCAGCCTAACCCGGGGTGGGGAGACC. Translation: CASSLTRGGET. The whole CDR3 sequence is CASSLTRGGETQYF.

A word on this clone: The read ends 3 residues early relative to the CDR3; the germline J gene fills the gap. The gene calls are TRBV14 and TRBJ1-1, with D unresolved. V was pared by 4 bases and J by 0 bases, with 18 bases between. Per germline, CDR1 SGHDN and CDR2 FVKESK. This CDR3 contains 17 residues. The CDR3 sequence: CASSPFNYSILNTEAFF. CDR3 DNA (partial): TGTGCCAGCAGCCCATTCAATTACTCAATTTTGAACACTGAA.

For this clone: The read falls 3 residues short of the CDR3 end, and the missing part is taken from the germline J gene. The chain is built from TRBV14 and TRBJ2-1; D is possibly TRBD2 (5 bases). Trimming cost V 3 bases and J 6 bases, with 9 bases left between them. CDR3 length: 13 amino acids. CDR1 is SGHDN, CDR2 FVKESK, per germline. The CDR3 DNA, read in part, is TGTGCCAGCAGCCAGTCGAGGGCCAATGAG. Its translation: CASSQSRANE. The CDR3, in full, reads CASSQSRANEQFF.

In regard to this clone: The CDR3 end is not reached by the read, which stops 3 residues before it; the germline J gene fills it in. The rearrangement uses TRBV7-9 and TRBJ1-1, with D perhaps TRBD1 (6 bases). V dropped 1 base and J dropped 4 bases, with 10 bases sitting between them. The CDR3 is made up of 14 amino acids. CDR1 and CDR2 from the germline V gene are SEHNR and FQNEAQ (reference sequence). CDR3 bases read: TGTGCCAGCAGCTTAGACCGGGGGGCCACTGAA. Protein: CASSLDRGATE. In full, the CDR3 reads CASSLDRGATEAFF.

Turning to this clone: The CDR3 end is not reached by the read, which stops 3 residues before it; the germline J gene fills it in. The chain combines TRBV18 with TRBJ2-4, with 8 positions matching TRBD1. The germline V gene encodes CDR1 KGHSH and CDR2 LQKENI. The CDR3 spans 17 residues. V shed 1 base, J shed 6 bases, and the junction held 11 bases outside the gene matches. CDR3 protein: CASSPLRTGTFGNIQYF. CDR3 DNA (partial): TGTGCCAGCTCACCACTTAGGACAGGGACCTTCGGAAACATT.

With respect to this clone: Read data end 3 residues before the CDR3 end; the end is taken from the germline J gene. V usage is TRBV5-1 and J usage is TRBJ2-7, with a tentative D call TRBD1 (6 bases). The CDR3 totals 13 residues. Germline V gene data show CDR1 as SGHRS and CDR2 as YFSETQ. The V end lost 3 bases, the J end lost 3 bases, and 10 bases lay between the germline ends. The CDR3 sequence: CASSSGQHYEQYF. The DNA read from the CDR3 is TGCGCCAGCAGCTCAGGACAGCACTACGAG.

As for this clone: The sequence runs out 3 residues before the end of the CDR3; the remainder is reconstructed from the germline J gene. The chain has TRBV15 and TRBJ2-7; TRBD1 matches 7 bases. The CDR3 length is 16 residues. The V segment lost 0 bases and the J segment 2 bases; nucleotides outside the gene matches: 7. Germline values: CDR1 LNHNV, CDR2 YYDKDF (reference sequence). The CDR3: CATSRDSGQLTYEQYF. The sequenced CDR3 bases are TGTGCCACCAGCAGAGATTCGGGACAGCTGACCTACGAG.

Worth noting for this clone: With the read ending 3 residues before the CDR3 end, the germline J gene is used to fill in that end. V and J are TRBV5-4 and TRBJ2-5, with D maybe TRBD2 (5 bases). From germline, CDR1 is SGHNT and CDR2 YYREEE (reference sequence). V shed 0 bases and J shed 5 bases, with 14 bases lying between them. This CDR3 is built from 15 residues. The CDR3 loop is CASSLGIVRAETQYF. The CDR3 DNA, read in part, is TGTGCCAGCAGCTTGGGGATCGTGAGGGCGGAGACC.

Points on this clone: The sequenced fragment ends 3 residues before the CDR3 boundary, so the rest is inferred from the germline J gene. The chain uses TRBV30 and TRBJ2-7, with 10 bases aligning to TRBD2. The ends lost 0 bases at V and 6 bases at J; junction bases unmatched: 23. This CDR3 has 20 amino acids. Per the germline V gene, CDR1 is GTSNPN and CDR2 is SVGIG (reference sequence). The CDR3 spells CAWSVFSGGLAIGGGFEQYF. Incomplete CDR3 DNA: TGTGCCTGGAGTGTATTCTCGGGGGGACTAGCGATTGGTGGAGGGTTCGAG.

Notes on this clone: The read gets to within 3 residues of the CDR3 end, and the germline J gene fills in the rest. The V call is TRBV4-1, the J call TRBJ1-2; 7 nucleotides align to TRBD1. CDR3 length: 17 residues. CDR1 is MGHRA, CDR2 YSYEKL, per germline. V shed 0 bases, J shed 1 base, and the junction held 8 bases outside the gene matches. The sequenced part of the CDR3 DNA is TGCGCCAGCAGCCAAGAGGGTAGGACAGGTCTTAACTATGGC. Translation: CASSQEGRTGLNYG. The CDR3 in its entirety is CASSQEGRTGLNYGYTF.

As to this clone: The CDR3 extends 3 residues past the end of the read, so its final part is completed from the germline J gene. V gene TRBV10-3 combines with J gene TRBJ1-2, with D unclear. CDR3 size: 12 residues. Germline CDR1 reads ENHRY; CDR2 reads SYGVKD. The chain's CDR3 is CAISEFGVDYTF. Incomplete CDR3 DNA: TGTGCCATCAGTGAGTTCGGGGTGGAC.